This TCR beta chain was identified during a study of blood T cell repertoires in COVID-19. Study summary: Sites across the United States, Italy and Spain contributed samples from acute and convalescent COVID-19. PBMCs, B-cell-depleted T cells, or T cells provided the cDNA or gDNA that made up the material.

This CDR3 region has 16 residues. Per germline, CDR1 MGHRA and CDR2 YSYEKL. Between the trimmed V and J ends, which lost 1 base and 4 bases, there was a span of 17 bases. Original processing methods: Nucleated cell counts were estimated from reference gene primer amplification. Repertoires were generated with immunoSEQ multiplex PCR, while TCRdb's copy carries only in-frame clones and drops some. The DNA gave D and trimming, while V, J and clone size come from that table. The sample yields almost 55,000 clones, roughly 80% seen once. The receptor was derived from a man aged 50 to 59 with acute or convalescent COVID-19. Sequenced material: peripheral blood. The chain couples TRBV4-1 to TRBJ2-7; TRBD2 might be the D (6 bases). This CDR3 is CASSQGMWGGEYEQYF. In DNA form, the CDR3 reads TGCGCCAGCAGCCAAGGAATGTGGGGCGGGGAATACGAGCAGTACTTC.